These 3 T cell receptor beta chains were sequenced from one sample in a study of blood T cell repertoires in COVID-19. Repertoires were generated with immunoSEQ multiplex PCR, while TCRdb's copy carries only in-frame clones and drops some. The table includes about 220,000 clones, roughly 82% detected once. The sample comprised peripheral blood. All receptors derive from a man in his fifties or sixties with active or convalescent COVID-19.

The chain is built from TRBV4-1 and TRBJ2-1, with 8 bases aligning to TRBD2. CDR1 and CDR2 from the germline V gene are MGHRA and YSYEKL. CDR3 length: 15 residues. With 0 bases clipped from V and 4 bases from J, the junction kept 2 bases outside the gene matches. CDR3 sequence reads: CASSQDERGYNEQFF. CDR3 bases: TGCGCCAGCAGCCAAGATGAGCGGGGGTACAATGAGCAGTTCTTC.

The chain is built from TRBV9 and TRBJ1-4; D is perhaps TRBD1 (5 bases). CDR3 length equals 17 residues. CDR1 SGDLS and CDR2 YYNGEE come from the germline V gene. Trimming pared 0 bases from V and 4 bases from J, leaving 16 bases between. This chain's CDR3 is CASSVGFVGADNEKLFF. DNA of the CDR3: TGTGCCAGCAGCGTAGGGTTCGTTGGGGCGGATAATGAAAAACTGTTTTTT.

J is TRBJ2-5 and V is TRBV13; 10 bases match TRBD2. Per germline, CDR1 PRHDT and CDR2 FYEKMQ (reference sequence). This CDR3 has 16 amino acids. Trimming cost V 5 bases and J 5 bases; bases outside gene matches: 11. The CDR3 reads CASSPRAGGRDETQYF. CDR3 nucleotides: TGTGCCAGCAGCCCCCGAGCGGGGGGGCGAGACGAGACCCAGTACTTC.